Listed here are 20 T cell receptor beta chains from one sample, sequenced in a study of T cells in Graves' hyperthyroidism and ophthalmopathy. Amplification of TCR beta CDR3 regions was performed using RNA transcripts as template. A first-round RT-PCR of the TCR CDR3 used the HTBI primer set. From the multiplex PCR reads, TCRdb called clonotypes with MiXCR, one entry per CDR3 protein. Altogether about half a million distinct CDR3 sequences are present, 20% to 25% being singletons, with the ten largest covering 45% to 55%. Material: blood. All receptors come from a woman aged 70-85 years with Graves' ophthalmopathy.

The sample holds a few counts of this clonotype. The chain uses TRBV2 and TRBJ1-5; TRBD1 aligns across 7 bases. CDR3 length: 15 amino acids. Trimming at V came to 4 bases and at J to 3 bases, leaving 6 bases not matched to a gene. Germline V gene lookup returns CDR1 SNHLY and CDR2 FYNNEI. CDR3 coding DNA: TGTGCCAGCAGTGGGGACAGCAGAGCCAATCAGCCCCAGCATTTT. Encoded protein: CASSGDSRANQPQHF.

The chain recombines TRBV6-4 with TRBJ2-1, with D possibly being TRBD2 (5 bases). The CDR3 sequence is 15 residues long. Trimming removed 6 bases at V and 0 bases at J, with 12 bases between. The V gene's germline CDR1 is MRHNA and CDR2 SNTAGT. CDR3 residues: CASSERLSSYNEQFF. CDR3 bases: TGTGCCAGCAGCGAGCGGTTAAGCTCCTACAATGAGCAGTTCTTC.

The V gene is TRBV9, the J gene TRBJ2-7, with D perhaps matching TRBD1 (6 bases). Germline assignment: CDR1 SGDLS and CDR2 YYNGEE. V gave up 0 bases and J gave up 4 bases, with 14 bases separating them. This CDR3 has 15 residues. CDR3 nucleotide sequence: TGTGCCAGCAGCGTAGTCCCGGGCAGGGGTTACGAGCAGTACTTC. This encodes CASSVVPGRGYEQYF.

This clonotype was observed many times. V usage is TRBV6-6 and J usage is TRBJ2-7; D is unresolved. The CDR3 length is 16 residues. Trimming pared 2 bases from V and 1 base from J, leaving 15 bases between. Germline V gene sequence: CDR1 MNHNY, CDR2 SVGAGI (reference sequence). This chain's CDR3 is CASSYALEAGSYEQYF. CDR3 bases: TGTGCCAGCAGTTACGCTCTAGAGGCAGGATCCTACGAGCAGTACTTC.

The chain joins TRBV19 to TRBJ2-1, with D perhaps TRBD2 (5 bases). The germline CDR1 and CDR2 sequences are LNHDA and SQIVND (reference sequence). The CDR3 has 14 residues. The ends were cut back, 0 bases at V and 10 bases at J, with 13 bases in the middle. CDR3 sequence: CASSIEARAVEQFF. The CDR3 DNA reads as TGTGCCAGTAGTATAGAAGCTCGAGCGGTAGAGCAGTTCTTC.

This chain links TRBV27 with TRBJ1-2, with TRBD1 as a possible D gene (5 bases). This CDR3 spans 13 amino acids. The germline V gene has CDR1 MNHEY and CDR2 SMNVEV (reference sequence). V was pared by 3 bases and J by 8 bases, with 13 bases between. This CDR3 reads CASSLAGLVGYTF. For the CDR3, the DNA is TGTGCCAGCAGTTTGGCAGGGCTAGTCGGCTACACCTTC.

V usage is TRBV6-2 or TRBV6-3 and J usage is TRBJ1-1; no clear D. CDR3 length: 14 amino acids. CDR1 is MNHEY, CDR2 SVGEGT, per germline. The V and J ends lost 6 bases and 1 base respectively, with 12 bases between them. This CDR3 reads CASSPIQRNTEAFF. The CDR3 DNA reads TGTGCCAGCAGCCCTATACAAAGGAACACTGAAGCTTTCTTT.

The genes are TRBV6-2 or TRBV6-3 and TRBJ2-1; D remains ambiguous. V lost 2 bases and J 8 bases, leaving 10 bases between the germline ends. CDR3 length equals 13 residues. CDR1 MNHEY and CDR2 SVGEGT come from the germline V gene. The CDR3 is CASSYDRGDEQFF. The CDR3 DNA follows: TGTGCCAGCAGTTACGACCGTGGAGATGAGCAGTTCTTC.

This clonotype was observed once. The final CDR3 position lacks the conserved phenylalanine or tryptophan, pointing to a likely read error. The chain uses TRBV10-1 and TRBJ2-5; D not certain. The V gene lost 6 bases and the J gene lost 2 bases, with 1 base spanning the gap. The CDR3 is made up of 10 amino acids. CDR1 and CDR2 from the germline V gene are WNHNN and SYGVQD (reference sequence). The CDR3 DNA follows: TGCGCCAGCAGACAAGAGACCCAGTACCTC. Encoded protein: CASRQETQYL.

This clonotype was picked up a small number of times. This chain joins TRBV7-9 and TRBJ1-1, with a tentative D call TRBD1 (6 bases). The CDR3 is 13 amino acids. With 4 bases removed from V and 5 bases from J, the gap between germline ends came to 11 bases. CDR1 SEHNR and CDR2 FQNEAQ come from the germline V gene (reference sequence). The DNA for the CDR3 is TGTGCCAGCAGCTCGGGGGCGAGGACTGAAGCTTTCTTT. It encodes CASSSGARTEAFF.

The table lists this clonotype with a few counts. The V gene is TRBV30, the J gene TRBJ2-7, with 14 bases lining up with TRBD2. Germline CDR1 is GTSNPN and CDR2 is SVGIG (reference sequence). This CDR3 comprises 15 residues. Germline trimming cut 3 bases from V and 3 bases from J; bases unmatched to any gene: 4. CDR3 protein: CAWSPGTSGSYEQYF. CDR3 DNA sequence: TGTGCCTGGAGCCCCGGGACTAGCGGGAGCTACGAGCAGTACTTC.

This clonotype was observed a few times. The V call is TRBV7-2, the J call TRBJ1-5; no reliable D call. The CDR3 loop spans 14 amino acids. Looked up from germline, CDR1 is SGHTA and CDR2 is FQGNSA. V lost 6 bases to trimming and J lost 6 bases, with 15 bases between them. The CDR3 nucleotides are TGTGCCAGCAGTCTGATGGGAGGGCTTCAGCCCCAGCATTTT. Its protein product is CASSLMGGLQPQHF.

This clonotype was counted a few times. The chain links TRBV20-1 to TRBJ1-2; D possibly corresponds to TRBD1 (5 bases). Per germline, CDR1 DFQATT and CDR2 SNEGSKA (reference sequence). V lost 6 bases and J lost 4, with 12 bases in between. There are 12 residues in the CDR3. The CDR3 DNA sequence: TGCAGTGCCCCCCGGGACGTCTATGGCTACACCTTC. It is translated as CSAPRDVYGYTF.

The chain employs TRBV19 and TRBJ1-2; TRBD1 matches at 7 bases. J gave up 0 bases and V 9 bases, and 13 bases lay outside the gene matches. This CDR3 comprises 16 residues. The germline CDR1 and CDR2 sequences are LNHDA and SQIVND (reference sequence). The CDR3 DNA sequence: TGTGCCAGCCAACTTACGAGACAGGGAACTAACTATGGCTACACCTTC. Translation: CASQLTRQGTNYGYTF.

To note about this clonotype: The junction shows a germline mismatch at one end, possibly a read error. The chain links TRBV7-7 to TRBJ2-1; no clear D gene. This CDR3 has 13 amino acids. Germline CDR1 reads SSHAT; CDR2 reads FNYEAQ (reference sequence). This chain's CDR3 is CASSWSPGNEQFF. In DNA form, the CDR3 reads TGTGCTAGCAGCTGGAGCCCCGGGAATGAGCAGTTCTTC.

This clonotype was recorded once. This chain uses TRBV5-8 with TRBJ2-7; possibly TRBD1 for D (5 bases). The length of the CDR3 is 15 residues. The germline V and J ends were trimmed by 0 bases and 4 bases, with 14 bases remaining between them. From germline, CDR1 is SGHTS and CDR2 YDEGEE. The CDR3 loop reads CASSLVFGQGYEQYF. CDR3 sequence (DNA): TGTGCCAGCAGCTTGGTATTTGGACAAGGATACGAGCAGTACTTC.

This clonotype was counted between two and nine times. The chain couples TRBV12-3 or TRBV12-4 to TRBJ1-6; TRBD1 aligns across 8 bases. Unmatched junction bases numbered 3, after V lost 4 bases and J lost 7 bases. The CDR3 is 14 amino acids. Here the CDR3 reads CASSSRGRNSPLHF. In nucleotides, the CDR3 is TGTGCCAGCAGTTCCAGGGGGCGGAATTCACCCCTCCACTTT.

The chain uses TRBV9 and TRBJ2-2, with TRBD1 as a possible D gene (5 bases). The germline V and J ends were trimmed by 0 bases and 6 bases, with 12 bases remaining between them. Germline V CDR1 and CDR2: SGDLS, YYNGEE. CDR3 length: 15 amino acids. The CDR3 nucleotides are TGTGCCAGCAGCGTAGTTCAGGGATTGGCCGGGGAGCTGTTTTTT. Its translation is CASSVVQGLAGELFF.

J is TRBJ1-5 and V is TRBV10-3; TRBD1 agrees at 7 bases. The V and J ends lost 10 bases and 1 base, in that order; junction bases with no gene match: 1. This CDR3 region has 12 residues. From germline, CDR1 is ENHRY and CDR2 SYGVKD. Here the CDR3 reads CATRGSNQPQHF. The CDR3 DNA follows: TGTGCCACCAGGGGGAGCAATCAGCCCCAGCATTTT.

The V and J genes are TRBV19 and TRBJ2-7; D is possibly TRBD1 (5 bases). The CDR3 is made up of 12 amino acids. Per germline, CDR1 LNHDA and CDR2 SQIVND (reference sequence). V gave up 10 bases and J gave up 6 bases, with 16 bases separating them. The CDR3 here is CATTGRRAEQYF. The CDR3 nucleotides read TGTGCCACCACAGGTCGCCGGGCCGAGCAGTACTTC.